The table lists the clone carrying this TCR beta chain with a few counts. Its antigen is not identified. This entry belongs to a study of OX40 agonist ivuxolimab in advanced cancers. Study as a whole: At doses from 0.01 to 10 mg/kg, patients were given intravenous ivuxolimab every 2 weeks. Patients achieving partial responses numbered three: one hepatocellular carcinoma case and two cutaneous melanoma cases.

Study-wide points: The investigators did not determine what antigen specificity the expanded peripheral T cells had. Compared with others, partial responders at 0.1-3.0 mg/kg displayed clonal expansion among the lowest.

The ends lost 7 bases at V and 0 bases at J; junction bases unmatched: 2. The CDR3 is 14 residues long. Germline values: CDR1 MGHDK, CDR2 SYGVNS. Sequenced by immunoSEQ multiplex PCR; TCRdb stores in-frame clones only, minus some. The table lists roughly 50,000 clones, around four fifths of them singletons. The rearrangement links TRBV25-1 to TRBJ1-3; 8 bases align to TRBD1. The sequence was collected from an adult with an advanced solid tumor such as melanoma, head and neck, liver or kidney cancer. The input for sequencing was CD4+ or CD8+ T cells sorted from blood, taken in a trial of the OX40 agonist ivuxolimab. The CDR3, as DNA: TGTGCCAGCACGGACAGGGTCTCTGGAAACACCATATATTTT. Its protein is CASTDRVSGNTIYF.